These 17 T cell receptor beta chains were all obtained from the same sample, sequenced in a study of blood T cell repertoires in COVID-19. TCRdb's table, derived via immunoSEQ multiplex PCR, lists solely in-frame clones and lacks some. The sample yields around 150,000 clones, roughly 84% seen once. Input material: peripheral blood. The receptor set was obtained from a man aged 70 or older with acute or convalescent COVID-19.

This chain's CDR3 is CASSEVSSWETQYF. The CDR3 DNA sequence: TGTGCCAGCAGTGAAGTCTCGAGTTGGGAGACCCAGTACTTC. The chain uses TRBV2 and TRBJ2-5; D unresolved. With 1 base removed from V and 5 bases from J, the gap between germline ends came to 11 bases. There are 14 residues in the CDR3. Germline V gives CDR1 SNHLY, CDR2 FYNNEI.

The chain uses TRBV11-2 and TRBJ1-6; TRBD1 aligns across 8 bases. CDR1 SGHAT and CDR2 FQNNGV come from the germline V gene. V was pared by 6 bases and J by 6 bases, with 7 bases of the junction left unmatched. This CDR3 comprises 15 residues. The CDR3 region is CASSSGQGINSPLHF. CDR3 nucleotides: TGTGCCAGCAGTTCAGGACAGGGCATTAATTCACCCCTCCACTTT. Full variable domain (missing parts from reference TRBV11-2 and TRBJ1-6): EAGVAQSPRYKIIEKRQSVAFWCNPISGHATLYWYQQILGQGPKLLIQFQNNGVVDDSQLPKDRFSAERLKGVDSTLKIQPAKLEDSAVYLCASSSGQGINSPLHFGNGTRLTVT.

In the case of this clone: The junction departs from the called germline gene at one end, perhaps through a read error. V usage is TRBV7-9 and J usage is TRBJ2-1; D possibly corresponds to TRBD1 (5 bases). Germline V CDR1 and CDR2: SEHNR, FQNEAQ (reference sequence). This CDR3 region has 16 residues. As DNA, the CDR3 is TGTGCCAGCAGCTTAGAGACAGTCTCAGTACACAACGAGCAGTTCTTC. This sequence encodes CASSLETVSVHNEQFF.

The chain recombines TRBV19 with TRBJ2-3, with a weak D call TRBD2 (5 bases). The germline gives CDR1 LNHDA, CDR2 SQIVND (reference sequence). This CDR3 has 14 amino acids. With 5 bases removed from V and 7 bases from J, the gap between germline ends came to 16 bases. CDR3 in amino acids: CASSPEGRSNTQYF. The CDR3 DNA reads TGTGCCAGTAGTCCCGAGGGCCGATCCAATACGCAGTATTTT.

The chain employs TRBV11-2 and TRBJ1-4; tentative D call: TRBD1 (5 bases). CDR3 size: 13 residues. With 5 bases removed from V and 8 bases from J, the gap between germline ends came to 12 bases. Germline CDR1 and CDR2: SGHAT and FQNNGV. CDR3 in DNA: TGTGCCAGCAGCGTCCAGGGTAGCGAAAAACTGTTTTTT. Translating it yields CASSVQGSEKLFF.

The J gene is TRBJ1-5, the V gene TRBV19; 7 nucleotides align to TRBD1. The CDR3 length is 18 residues. V gave up 1 base and J gave up 9 bases; unmatched junction bases: 18. CDR1 is LNHDA, CDR2 SQIVND, per germline (reference sequence). The CDR3 protein is CASSIVRDSGPVGPPQHF. In nucleotides, the CDR3 is TGTGCCAGTAGTATAGTGCGGGACAGTGGACCTGTTGGTCCGCCCCAGCATTTT.

The genes are TRBV5-5 and TRBJ1-4; 7 bases agree with TRBD1. V lost 2 bases and J lost 4; bases outside the gene matches: 5. Germline V lookup: CDR1 SGHKS, CDR2 YYEKEE (reference sequence). The CDR3 covers 15 residues. The chain's CDR3 is CASSLVGQINEKLFF. Written as DNA, the CDR3 is TGTGCCAGCAGCTTAGTGGGACAGATTAATGAAAAACTGTTTTTT.

This chain connects TRBV10-1 to TRBJ2-5; TRBD2 aligns across 10 bases. CDR3 length: 15 amino acids. Per the germline V gene, CDR1 is WNHNN and CDR2 is SYGVQD (reference sequence). V trimming: 9 bases; J trimming: 0 bases; junction bases outside the gene matches: 7. CDR3 DNA: TGCGCCAGGGCACCCGGACTAGCGGACCAAGAGACCCAGTACTTC. As protein: CARAPGLADQETQYF.

The chain couples TRBV7-8 to TRBJ2-1; 9 bases are a match to TRBD2. The J segment lost 9 bases and the V segment lost 2 bases, leaving 8 bases of the junction unmatched. The germline gives CDR1 SGHVS, CDR2 FQNEAQ. This CDR3 has 15 amino acids. The CDR3 DNA is TGTGCCAGCAGCTTATCCGCGGGGGGGCCGGCTGAGCAGTTCTTC. This translates into CASSLSAGGPAEQFF.

The chain couples TRBV27 to TRBJ2-7, with TRBD1 identical over 8 bases. The CDR3 runs to 18 residues. V was pared by 2 bases and J by 0 bases, with 12 bases of the junction left unmatched. Germline CDR1 MNHEY, CDR2 SMNVEV (reference sequence). CDR3 amino acids: CASSLRGRGQGSSYEQYF. CDR3 nucleotides: TGTGCCAGCAGTTTAAGGGGCAGGGGGCAGGGGAGCTCCTACGAGCAGTACTTC.

V usage is TRBV13 and J usage is TRBJ1-1, with D hard to call. Deletions cut 0 bases from V and 11 bases from J, with 22 bases between. The CDR3 runs 16 residues. Germline V gives CDR1 PRHDT, CDR2 FYEKMQ (reference sequence). CDR3 region: CASSLGLLGSGSRAFF. The CDR3 DNA is TGTGCCAGCAGCTTAGGCCTTTTAGGTAGCGGGAGTAGGGCTTTCTTT.

The chain has TRBV18 and TRBJ1-2; a possible D gene is TRBD1 (5 bases). The CDR3 length is 15 residues. Germline CDR1 and CDR2: KGHSH and LQKENI. V was clipped by 3 bases and J by 3 bases, with 14 bases between them. This CDR3 reads CASSPFVDTYYGYTF. The DNA of the CDR3 is TGTGCCAGCTCACCGTTCGTGGACACCTACTATGGCTACACCTTC. Full variable domain (rest looked up from reference TRBV18 and TRBJ1-2): NAGVMQNPRHLVRRRGQEARLRCSPMKGHSHVYWYRQLPEEGLKFMVYLQKENIIDESGMPKERFSAEFPKEGPSILRIQQVVRGDSAAYFCASSPFVDTYYGYTFGSGTRLTVV.

The chain couples TRBV27 to TRBJ2-1, with 9 bases that match TRBD2. The CDR3 sequence is 16 residues long. The germline V gene encodes CDR1 MNHEY and CDR2 SMNVEV (reference sequence). After removal of 0 bases from V and 6 bases from J, the junction contained 6 bases not matched to a gene. The CDR3 nucleotides are TGTGCCAGCAGTTTATCCTTAGCGGGGGCACCCAATGAGCAGTTCTTC. This sequence encodes CASSLSLAGAPNEQFF.

CDR3 region: CASSLRIWEGPTDTQYF. The DNA for the CDR3 is TGTGCCAGCAGCTTAAGGATCTGGGAGGGCCCTACAGATACGCAGTATTTT. J is TRBJ2-3 and V is TRBV11-2, with 7 nucleotides matching TRBD2. Trimming removed 2 bases from V and 3 bases from J; junction bases left unmatched: 11. This CDR3 has 17 amino acids. The germline gives CDR1 SGHAT, CDR2 FQNNGV.

The chain carries TRBV6-1 and TRBJ1-2; tentative D call: TRBD1 (6 bases). The length of the CDR3 is 19 residues. With 1 base removed from V and 5 bases from J, the gap between germline ends came to 26 bases. The germline V gene has CDR1 MNHNS and CDR2 SASEGT. Written as DNA, the CDR3 is TGTGCCAGCAGTGAAGGTGGGGCAGGAGCTACTCGAGGGGGATATGGCTACACCTTC. It codes for CASSEGGAGATRGGYGYTF.

This clone was recorded once. CDR3 nucleotides: TGTGCCATCAGTGATGGTAGCGGGAGTAATGAGCAGTTCTTC. Residues: CAISDGSGSNEQFF. This sequence joins TRBV10-3 and TRBJ2-1, with TRBD2 matching 9 bases. Germline CDR1 reads ENHRY; CDR2 reads SYGVKD. The trim removed 3 bases at V and 7 bases at J, leaving 4 bases unmatched. This CDR3 region has 14 residues.

The V gene is TRBV28, the J gene TRBJ2-2, with 8 bases aligning to TRBD1. The trim removed 10 bases at V and 4 bases at J, leaving 8 bases unmatched. The CDR3 totals 14 residues. The germline V gene has CDR1 MDHEN and CDR2 SYDVKM. The chain's CDR3 is CATWRTGTTGELFF. DNA for the CDR3: TGTGCCACTTGGAGGACAGGGACCACCGGGGAGCTGTTTTTT.